Listed below are T cell receptor beta chains from one sample, sequenced in a study of T-cell memory formation after mild COVID-19. TCRdb recomputed calls from the 5' RACE reads with MiXCR, one row per CDR3 protein. The sample lists 210,000 or so distinct CDR3 sequences, 10% occurring once. The specimen was PBMCs or a T cell subset sorted from them (not recorded which). The receptor source for this set is a man aged 18 to 29 who had mild COVID-19 (a few samples of this study predate the infection). Cell type and time point are not known. Both conserved end residues are part of each CDR3. Fields, in order: D gene, V gene, J gene, clone size, CDR3 protein, CDR3 DNA. The D gene is left open where the match is weak. Clone size appears in some rows only: once, few, many, or a class for an expanded clone.

D gene: .
V gene: TRBV29-1
J gene: TRBJ2-5
clone size: few
CDR3 protein: CSATGVGETQYF
CDR3 DNA: TGCAGCGCCACCGGAGTCGGAGAGACCCAGTACTTC

D gene: .
V gene: TRBV4-1
J gene: TRBJ2-1
clone size: few
CDR3 protein: CASSQERSVLNNEQFF
CDR3 DNA: TGCGCCAGCAGCCAAGAACGTTCGGTACTGAACAATGAGCAGTTCTTC

D gene: .
V gene: TRBV20-1
J gene: TRBJ1-4
clone size: few
CDR3 protein: CSARDLRGQREKLFF
CDR3 DNA: TGCAGTGCTAGAGATCTGCGGGGGCAAAGGGAAAAACTGTTTTTT

D gene: .
V gene: TRBV4-1
J gene: TRBJ1-5
clone size: few
CDR3 protein: CASSQATAQPQHF
CDR3 DNA: TGCGCCAGCAGCCAAGCGACAGCTCAGCCCCAGCATTTT

D gene: TRBD2
V gene: TRBV6-2/TRBV6-3
J gene: TRBJ2-7
clone size: .
CDR3 protein: CASTRAGGVTYEQYF
CDR3 DNA: TGTGCCAGCACCCGAGCGGGGGGAGTTACCTACGAGCAGTACTTC

D gene: .
V gene: TRBV11-2
J gene: TRBJ2-7
clone size: few
CDR3 protein: CASSLDPSYEQYF
CDR3 DNA: TGTGCCAGCAGCTTAGACCCTTCCTACGAGCAGTACTTC

D gene: TRBD1
V gene: TRBV7-9
J gene: TRBJ2-7
clone size: .
CDR3 protein: CASSHRDRNYEQYF
CDR3 DNA: TGTGCCAGCAGCCACCGGGACAGGAACTACGAGCAGTACTTC

D gene: .
V gene: TRBV12-3/TRBV12-4
J gene: TRBJ1-6
clone size: .
CDR3 protein: CASSPVSSYNSPLHF
CDR3 DNA: TGTGCCAGCAGCCCAGTAAGCTCCTATAATTCACCCCTCCACTTT

D gene: .
V gene: TRBV7-2
J gene: TRBJ1-2
clone size: few
CDR3 protein: CASSFNGGNGYTF
CDR3 DNA: TGTGCCAGCAGCTTTAACGGGGGCAATGGCTACACCTTC

D gene: TRBD1
V gene: TRBV5-1
J gene: TRBJ1-5
clone size: many
CDR3 protein: CASSLEQGGKPQHF
CDR3 DNA: TGCGCCAGCAGCTTGGAACAGGGGGGGAAGCCCCAGCATTTT

D gene: TRBD1
V gene: TRBV5-6
J gene: TRBJ2-1
clone size: few
CDR3 protein: CASSLAIGGAYNEQFF
CDR3 DNA: TGTGCCAGCAGCTTGGCCATAGGGGGCGCCTACAATGAGCAGTTCTTC

D gene: .
V gene: TRBV24-1
J gene: TRBJ2-2
clone size: few
CDR3 protein: CATSEGTGELFF
CDR3 DNA: TGTGCCACCAGTGAGGGCACCGGGGAGCTGTTTTTT

D gene: .
V gene: TRBV4-3
J gene: TRBJ2-5
clone size: few
CDR3 protein: CASSQRLGGGETQYF
CDR3 DNA: TGCGCCAGCAGCCAAAGATTAGGGGGTGGTGAGACCCAGTACTTC

D gene: .
V gene: TRBV20-1
J gene: TRBJ1-2
clone size: .
CDR3 protein: CSAPETGNGYTF
CDR3 DNA: TGCAGTGCTCCTGAAACAGGGAATGGCTACACCTTC

D gene: .
V gene: TRBV11-3
J gene: TRBJ2-6
clone size: few
CDR3 protein: CASSSSNVLTF
CDR3 DNA: TGTGCCAGCAGCTCCTCAAACGTCCTGACTTTC

D gene: TRBD2
V gene: TRBV6-6
J gene: TRBJ2-2
clone size: few
CDR3 protein: CASRLSGGNTGELFF
CDR3 DNA: TGTGCCAGCAGATTGAGCGGGGGGAACACCGGGGAGCTGTTTTTT

D gene: TRBD2
V gene: TRBV7-6
J gene: TRBJ2-3
clone size: few
CDR3 protein: CASSPSGASGGGTDTQYF
CDR3 DNA: TGTGCCAGCAGCCCGAGCGGGGCTAGCGGGGGGGGCACAGATACGCAGTATTTT

D gene: .
V gene: TRBV7-2
J gene: TRBJ1-5
clone size: many
CDR3 protein: CASSLDWGSNQPQHF
CDR3 DNA: TGTGCCAGCAGCTTAGATTGGGGGAGCAATCAGCCCCAGCATTTT

D gene: TRBD1
V gene: TRBV20-1
J gene: TRBJ1-1
clone size: many
CDR3 protein: CSASRYRGRYTEAFF
CDR3 DNA: TGCAGTGCTAGTAGGTACAGGGGGCGATACACTGAAGCTTTCTTT

D gene: .
V gene: TRBV4-2
J gene: TRBJ1-6
clone size: few
CDR3 protein: CASSQVGQGLYSPLHF
CDR3 DNA: TGTGCCAGCAGCCAAGTCGGCCAGGGGTTGTACTCACCCCTCCACTTT

D gene: .
V gene: TRBV10-2
J gene: TRBJ2-5
clone size: .
CDR3 protein: CASSEAETQYF
CDR3 DNA: TGCGCCAGCAGTGAGGCAGAGACCCAGTACTTC

D gene: .
V gene: TRBV7-6
J gene: TRBJ2-5
clone size: many
CDR3 protein: CASSVSQETQYF
CDR3 DNA: TGTGCCAGCAGCGTCTCGCAAGAGACCCAGTACTTC

D gene: .
V gene: TRBV12-3/TRBV12-4
J gene: TRBJ2-4
clone size: many
CDR3 protein: CASSPKRHLAKNIQYF
CDR3 DNA: TGTGCCAGCAGTCCCAAAAGACACCTAGCCAAAAACATTCAGTACTTC

D gene: .
V gene: TRBV20-1
J gene: TRBJ2-1
clone size: .
CDR3 protein: CSAPLSGSYNEQFF
CDR3 DNA: TGCAGTGCACCACTGTCTGGCTCCTACAATGAGCAGTTCTTC